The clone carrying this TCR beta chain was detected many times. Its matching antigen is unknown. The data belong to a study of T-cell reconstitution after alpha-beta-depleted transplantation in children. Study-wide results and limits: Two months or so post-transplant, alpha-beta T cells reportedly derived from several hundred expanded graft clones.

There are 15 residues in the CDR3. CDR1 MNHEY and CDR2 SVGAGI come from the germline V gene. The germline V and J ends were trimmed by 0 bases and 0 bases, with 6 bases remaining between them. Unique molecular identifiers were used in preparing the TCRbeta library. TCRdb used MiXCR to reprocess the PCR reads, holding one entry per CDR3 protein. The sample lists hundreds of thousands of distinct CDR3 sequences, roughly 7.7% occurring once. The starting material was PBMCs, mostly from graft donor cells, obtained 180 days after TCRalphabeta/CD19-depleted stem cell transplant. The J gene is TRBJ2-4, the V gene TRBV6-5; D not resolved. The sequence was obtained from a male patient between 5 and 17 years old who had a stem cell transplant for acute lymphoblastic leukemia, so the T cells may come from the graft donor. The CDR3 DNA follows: TGTGCCAGCAGTTACTCTTGGTTAGCCAAAAACATTCAGTACTTC. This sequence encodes CASSYSWLAKNIQYF.